Listed below are T cell receptor beta chains from one sample, sequenced in a study of human T cells and chemical hapten exposure. TCRdb called the RACE reads again in MiXCR, with one record for every CDR3 protein. The table has 35,000 to 45,000 distinct CDR3 sequences, 10% to 15% seen once. The sequenced sample was whole blood, obtained in connection with sensitization to the hapten diphenylcyclopropenone (DPC). These receptors were taken from a woman aged 35 to 49 with alopecia areata. Some clones in this sample may be carry-over from other donors' samples. CDR3s include the opening cysteine and the closing phenylalanine or tryptophan. A D gene is named only where the DNA matches it firmly. Not all rows give a size; the values are once, few, many and, for expanded clones, a class.

j_gene: TRBJ2-1
d_gene: TRBD2
v_gene: TRBV27
len: 15
abundance: many
CDR3aa: CASSFGLAGANEQFF
CDR3nt: TGTGCCAGCAGTTTCGGTCTAGCGGGAGCAAATGAGCAGTTCTTC

j_gene: TRBJ2-3
d_gene: TRBD2
v_gene: TRBV29-1
len: 15
abundance: NA
CDR3aa: CSVGRVGGGDDTQYF
CDR3nt: TGCAGCGTTGGTAGGGTTGGCGGGGGGGACGATACGCAGTATTTT

j_gene: TRBJ1-2
d_gene: TRBD1
v_gene: TRBV10-3
len: 15
abundance: few
CDR3aa: CAISGQGTAGDGYTF
CDR3nt: TGTGCCATCAGCGGACAGGGAACGGCTGGGGATGGCTACACCTTC

j_gene: TRBJ2-1
d_gene: NA
v_gene: TRBV4-2
len: 15
abundance: NA
CDR3aa: CASSQDRDPYNEQFF
CDR3nt: TGTGCCAGCAGCCAAGATAGGGACCCCTACAATGAGCAGTTCTTC

j_gene: TRBJ2-5
d_gene: NA
v_gene: TRBV7-3
len: 15
abundance: medium-sized
CDR3aa: CASSSNQPGEETQYF
CDR3nt: TGTGCCAGCAGCTCCAATCAACCAGGGGAAGAGACCCAGTACTTC

j_gene: TRBJ2-1
d_gene: NA
v_gene: TRBV7-2
len: 15
abundance: NA
CDR3aa: CASSLDTAVYNEQFF
CDR3nt: TGTGCCAGCAGCTTAGATACAGCAGTCTACAATGAGCAGTTCTTC

j_gene: TRBJ1-6
d_gene: NA
v_gene: TRBV2
len: 13
abundance: many
CDR3aa: CASGYRNTSPLHF
CDR3nt: TGTGCCAGTGGGTATCGGAACACGTCACCCCTCCACTTT

j_gene: TRBJ2-7
d_gene: TRBD1
v_gene: TRBV20-1
len: 15
abundance: many
CDR3aa: CSARDPQGASYEQYF
CDR3nt: TGCAGTGCTAGAGATCCCCAGGGGGCTTCCTACGAGCAGTACTTC

j_gene: TRBJ2-7
d_gene: NA
v_gene: TRBV27
len: 13
abundance: many
CDR3aa: CASRPLGGYEQYF
CDR3nt: TGTGCCAGCAGACCTTTAGGGGGGTACGAGCAGTACTTC

j_gene: TRBJ2-7
d_gene: TRBD2
v_gene: TRBV29-1
len: 13
abundance: NA
CDR3aa: CSAGTSGYYEQYF
CDR3nt: TGCAGCGCCGGGACTAGCGGGTACTACGAGCAGTACTTC

j_gene: TRBJ2-7
d_gene: NA
v_gene: TRBV28
len: 14
abundance: few
CDR3aa: CASSSPGSSYEQYF
CDR3nt: TGTGCCAGCAGTTCCCCCGGCAGCTCCTACGAGCAGTACTTC

j_gene: TRBJ2-5
d_gene: NA
v_gene: TRBV6-6
len: 14
abundance: many
CDR3aa: CASSYGLLQETQYF
CDR3nt: TGTGCCAGCAGTTACGGGCTCCTCCAAGAGACCCAGTACTTC

j_gene: TRBJ1-1
d_gene: NA
v_gene: TRBV29-1
len: 12
abundance: few
CDR3aa: CSVGQTNTEAFF
CDR3nt: TGCAGCGTCGGACAGACGAACACTGAAGCTTTCTTT

j_gene: TRBJ2-1
d_gene: TRBD2
v_gene: TRBV20-1
len: 15
abundance: NA
CDR3aa: CSAISGTSPYNEQFF
CDR3nt: TGCAGTGCTATTAGCGGGACTTCACCCTACAATGAGCAGTTCTTC

j_gene: TRBJ2-5
d_gene: TRBD1
v_gene: TRBV3-1
len: 16
abundance: NA
CDR3aa: CASSQPIGTGQETQYF
CDR3nt: TGTGCCAGCAGCCAACCCATCGGGACAGGCCAAGAGACCCAGTACTTC

j_gene: TRBJ2-7
d_gene: NA
v_gene: TRBV6-5
len: 14
abundance: NA
CDR3aa: CASSYDQTTYEQYF
CDR3nt: TGTGCCAGCAGTTACGACCAGACCACCTACGAGCAGTACTTC

j_gene: TRBJ2-7
d_gene: TRBD2
v_gene: TRBV10-2
len: 13
abundance: NA
CDR3aa: CATRLAGGEEQYF
CDR3nt: TGCGCCACTAGACTAGCGGGAGGGGAAGAGCAGTACTTC

j_gene: TRBJ1-2
d_gene: NA
v_gene: TRBV6-1
len: 16
abundance: many
CDR3aa: CASSGPFSGANYGYTF
CDR3nt: TGTGCCAGCAGTGGACCCTTCAGTGGAGCAAACTATGGCTACACCTTC

j_gene: TRBJ2-7
d_gene: TRBD1
v_gene: TRBV7-2
len: 15
abundance: NA
CDR3aa: CASSPVGTGVGEQYF
CDR3nt: TGTGCCAGCAGCCCCGTCGGGACAGGGGTCGGGGAGCAGTACTTC

j_gene: TRBJ2-1
d_gene: NA
v_gene: TRBV28
len: 12
abundance: few
CDR3aa: CASSTLGNEQFF
CDR3nt: TGTGCCAGCAGTACCTTGGGGAATGAGCAGTTCTTC

j_gene: TRBJ2-5
d_gene: NA
v_gene: TRBV5-1
len: 14
abundance: many
CDR3aa: CASSLQDTQETQYF
CDR3nt: TGCGCCAGCAGCTTGCAGGACACCCAAGAGACCCAGTACTTC

j_gene: TRBJ2-7
d_gene: NA
v_gene: TRBV20-1
len: 14
abundance: many
CDR3aa: CSAERPRGSSEQYF
CDR3nt: TGCAGTGCTGAAAGACCTCGGGGATCCTCCGAGCAGTACTTC

j_gene: TRBJ2-1
d_gene: TRBD2
v_gene: TRBV9
len: 15
abundance: NA
CDR3aa: CASTKGLASVNEQFF
CDR3nt: TGTGCCAGCACCAAAGGACTAGCGTCCGTCAATGAGCAGTTCTTC

j_gene: TRBJ2-2
d_gene: NA
v_gene: TRBV10-3
len: 14
abundance: many
CDR3aa: CAIRYTGTTGELFF
CDR3nt: TGTGCCATCCGTTATACGGGAACGACCGGGGAGCTGTTTTTT

j_gene: TRBJ2-3
d_gene: NA
v_gene: TRBV20-1
len: 12
abundance: many
CDR3aa: CSARESTDTQYF
CDR3nt: TGCAGTGCTAGAGAAAGCACAGATACGCAGTATTTT